This T cell receptor (beta chain) was retrieved from a study of T cell repertoires in cytomegalovirus infection. Overall study results and limits: Clonotype analysis showed dominance of the ex vivo response by HLA-C-restricted CMV-specific TCR beta clonotypes.

MiXCR was run by TCRdb on the reads, yielding one entry per CDR3 protein. The sample has around 250,000 distinct CDR3 sequences; over 15% are singletons. Germline CDR1 reads SEHNR; CDR2 reads FQNEAQ (reference sequence). CDR3 length: 18 amino acids. V gave up 5 bases and J gave up 4 bases; unmatched junction bases: 15. This clonotype was recorded a few times. Its target is unknown. The V gene is TRBV7-9, the J gene TRBJ2-2; TRBD1 matches at 8 bases. The TCR comes from a human donor in good health (CMV status not recorded). Some clones in this sample may be carry-over from other donors' samples. Material: CD8+ T cells from PBMCs. This CDR3 is CASSPRTVGQGLTGELFF. The CDR3 nucleotides are TGTGCCAGCAGCCCCAGGACAGTTGGACAGGGACTCACCGGGGAGCTGTTTTTT.